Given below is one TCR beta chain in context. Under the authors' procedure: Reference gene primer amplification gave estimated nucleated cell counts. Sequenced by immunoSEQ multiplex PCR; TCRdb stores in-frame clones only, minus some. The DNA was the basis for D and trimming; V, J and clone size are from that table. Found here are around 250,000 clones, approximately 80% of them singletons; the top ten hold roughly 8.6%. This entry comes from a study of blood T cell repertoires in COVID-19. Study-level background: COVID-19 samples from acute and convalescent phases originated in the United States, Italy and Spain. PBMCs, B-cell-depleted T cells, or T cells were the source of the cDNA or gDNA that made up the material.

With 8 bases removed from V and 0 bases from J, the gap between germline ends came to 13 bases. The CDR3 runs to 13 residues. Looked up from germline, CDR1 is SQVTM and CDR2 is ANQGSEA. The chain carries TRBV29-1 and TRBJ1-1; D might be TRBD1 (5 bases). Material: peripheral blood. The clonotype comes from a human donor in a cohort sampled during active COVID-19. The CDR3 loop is CSSRAGMNTEAFF. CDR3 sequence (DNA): TGCAGCTCCAGGGCAGGTATGAACACTGAAGCTTTCTTT.